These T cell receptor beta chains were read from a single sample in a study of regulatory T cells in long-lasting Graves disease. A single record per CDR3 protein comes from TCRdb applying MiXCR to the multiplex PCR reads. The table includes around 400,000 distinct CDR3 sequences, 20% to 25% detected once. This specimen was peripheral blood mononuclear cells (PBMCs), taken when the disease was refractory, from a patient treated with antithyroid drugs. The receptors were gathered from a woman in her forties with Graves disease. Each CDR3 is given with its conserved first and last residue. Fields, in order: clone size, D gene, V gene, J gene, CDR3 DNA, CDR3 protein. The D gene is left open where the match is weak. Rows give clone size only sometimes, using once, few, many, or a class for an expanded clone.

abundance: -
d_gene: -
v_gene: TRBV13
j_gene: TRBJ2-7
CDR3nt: TGTGCCAGCAGCCCCCGACTAGTTCATCACGAGCAGTACTTC
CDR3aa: CASSPRLVHHEQYF

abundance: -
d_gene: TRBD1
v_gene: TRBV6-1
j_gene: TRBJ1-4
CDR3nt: TGTGCCAGCAGTGCTGACAGGGTTAATGAAAAACTGTTTTTT
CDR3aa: CASSADRVNEKLFF

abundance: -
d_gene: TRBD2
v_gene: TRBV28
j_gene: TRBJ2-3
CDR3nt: TGTGCCAGCAGTTTTCCGGGACTAGCGGAAAGCACAGATACGCAGTATTTT
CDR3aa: CASSFPGLAESTDTQYF

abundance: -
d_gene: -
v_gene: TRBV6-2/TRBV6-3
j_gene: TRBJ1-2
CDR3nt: TGTGCCAGCAAACCTCTGGAAGACCTATTCGCCTATGGCTACACCTTC
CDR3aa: CASKPLEDLFAYGYTF

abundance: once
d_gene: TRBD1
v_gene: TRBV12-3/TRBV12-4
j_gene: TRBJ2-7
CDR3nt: TGTGCCAGCAGTCCCCGGGACAGGGGATTACGGCTACCCTCCTACGAGCAGTACTTC
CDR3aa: CASSPRDRGLRLPSYEQYF

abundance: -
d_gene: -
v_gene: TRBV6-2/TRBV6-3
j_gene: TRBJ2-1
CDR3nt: TGTGCCAGCCGCATTGGACGGCCCTTAAACAATGAGCAATTCTTC
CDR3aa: CASRIGRPLNNEQFF

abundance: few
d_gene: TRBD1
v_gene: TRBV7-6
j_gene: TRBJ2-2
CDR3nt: TGTGCCAGCAGCCTACCAGGGGGCTCACGCACCGGGGAGCTGTTTTTT
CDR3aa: CASSLPGGSRTGELFF

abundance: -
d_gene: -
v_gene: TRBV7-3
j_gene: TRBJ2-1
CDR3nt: TGTGCCAGCAGCTTAATGGGGTACAATGAGCAGTTCTTC
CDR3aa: CASSLMGYNEQFF

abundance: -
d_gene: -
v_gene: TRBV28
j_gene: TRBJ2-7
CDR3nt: TGTGCCAGCTCTTGGAATATGGGGTACGAGCAGTACTTC
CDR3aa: CASSWNMGYEQYF

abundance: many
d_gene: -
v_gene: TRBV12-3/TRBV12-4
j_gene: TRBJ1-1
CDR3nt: TGTGCCAGCAGGTTGACAGTGAACACTGAAGCTTTCTTT
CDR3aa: CASRLTVNTEAFF

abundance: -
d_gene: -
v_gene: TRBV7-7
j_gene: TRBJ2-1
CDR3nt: TGTGCTAGCAGCTTAGACGGGAGCAGGTACAATGAGCAGTTCTTC
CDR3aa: CASSLDGSRYNEQFF

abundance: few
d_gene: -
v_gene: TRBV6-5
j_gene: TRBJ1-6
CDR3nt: TGTGCCAGCAGTTACCGGAGCAGCTCCTATAATTCACCCCTCCACTTT
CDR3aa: CASSYRSSSYNSPLHF

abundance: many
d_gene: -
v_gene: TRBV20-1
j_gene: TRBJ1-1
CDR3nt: TGCAGTGCTAGAGACAGGAGGAACACTGAAGCTTTCTTT
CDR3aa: CSARDRRNTEAFF

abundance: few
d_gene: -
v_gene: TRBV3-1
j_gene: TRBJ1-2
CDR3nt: TGTGCCAGCAGCCAAGGGTTTTATGGCTACACCTTC
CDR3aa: CASSQGFYGYTF

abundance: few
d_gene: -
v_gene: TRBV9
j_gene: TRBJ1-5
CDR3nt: TGTGCCAGCAGCCCCCTAGGGTTCTGGGATCAGCCCCAGCATTTT
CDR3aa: CASSPLGFWDQPQHF

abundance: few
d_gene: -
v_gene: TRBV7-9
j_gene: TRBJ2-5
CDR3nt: TGTGCCAGCAGCCTAGGGGGGGGCAAGCAGTACTTC
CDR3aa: CASSLGGGKQYF

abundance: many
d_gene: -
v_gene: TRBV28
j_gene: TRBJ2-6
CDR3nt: TGTGCCAGCAGGGACCACGACTCTGGGGCCAACGTCCTGACTTTC
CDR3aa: CASRDHDSGANVLTF

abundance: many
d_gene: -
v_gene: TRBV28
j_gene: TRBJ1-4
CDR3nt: TGTGCCAGCAGCTCCAGTGGGAAACTGTTTTTT
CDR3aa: CASSSSGKLFF

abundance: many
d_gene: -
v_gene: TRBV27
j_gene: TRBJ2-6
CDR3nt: TGTGCCAGCAGACATACAGGATTATCTGGGGCCAACGTCCTGACTTTC
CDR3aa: CASRHTGLSGANVLTF

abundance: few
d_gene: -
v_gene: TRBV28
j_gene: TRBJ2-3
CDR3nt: TGTGCCTGGGGGGCAGGGTGGTTCACAGATACGCAGTATTTT
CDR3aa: CAWGAGWFTDTQYF

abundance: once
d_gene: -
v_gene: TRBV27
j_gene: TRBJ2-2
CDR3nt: TGTGCCAGCAGTTTATCATGGGGGGCCGGGGAGCTGTTTTTT
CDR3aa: CASSLSWGAGELFF

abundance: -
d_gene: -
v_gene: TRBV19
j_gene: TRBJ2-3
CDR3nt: TGTGCCAGTAGTATAGGCGGTGACAGCACAGATACGCAGTATTTT
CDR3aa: CASSIGGDSTDTQYF

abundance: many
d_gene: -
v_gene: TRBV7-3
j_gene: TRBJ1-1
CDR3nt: TGTGCCAGCAGCTTAAATTCGGGAGCAGAAGCTTTCTTT
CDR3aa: CASSLNSGAEAFF

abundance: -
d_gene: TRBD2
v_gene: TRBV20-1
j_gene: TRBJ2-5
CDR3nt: TGCAGTGCTAGAGATGCCCTAGCGGGATGGACCCAGTACTTC
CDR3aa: CSARDALAGWTQYF

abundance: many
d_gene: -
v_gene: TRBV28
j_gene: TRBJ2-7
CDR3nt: TGTGCCAGCAGCCCCCGGACTACCTCCTACGAGCAGTACTTC
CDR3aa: CASSPRTTSYEQYF

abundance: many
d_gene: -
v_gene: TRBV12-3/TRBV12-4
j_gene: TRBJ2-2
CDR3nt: TGTGCCAGCAGTTTGTATGTTACGAGCACCGGGGAGCTGTTTTTT
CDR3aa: CASSLYVTSTGELFF

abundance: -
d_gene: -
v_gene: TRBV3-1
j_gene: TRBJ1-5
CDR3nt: TGTGCCAGCAGCCGAGCAGGGTTAACGCAGCCCCAGCATTTT
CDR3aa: CASSRAGLTQPQHF

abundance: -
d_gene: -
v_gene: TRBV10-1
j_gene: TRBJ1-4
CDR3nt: TGCGCCAGCAGAACGGGCCCCGGCGAAAAACTGTTTTTT
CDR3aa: CASRTGPGEKLFF

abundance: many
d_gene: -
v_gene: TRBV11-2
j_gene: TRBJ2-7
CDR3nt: TGTGCCAGCAGCGCGCCCCCCGGTAGGTTGCGGTACGAGCAGTACTTC
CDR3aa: CASSAPPGRLRYEQYF

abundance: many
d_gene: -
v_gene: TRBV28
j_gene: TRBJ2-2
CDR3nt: TGTGCCAGCAGTTTACACTCCCAGGGGTGGGAGCTGTTTTTT
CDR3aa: CASSLHSQGWELFF

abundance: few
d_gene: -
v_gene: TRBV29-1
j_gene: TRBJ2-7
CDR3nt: TGCAGCGTTGAAGATCCCGGACAGAGCTCCTACGAGCAGTACTTC
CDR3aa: CSVEDPGQSSYEQYF

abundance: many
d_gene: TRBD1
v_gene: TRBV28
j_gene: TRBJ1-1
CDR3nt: TGTGCCAGCAGTACGCGAGGACAGGTAGGGAACACTGAAGCTTTCTTT
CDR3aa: CASSTRGQVGNTEAFF

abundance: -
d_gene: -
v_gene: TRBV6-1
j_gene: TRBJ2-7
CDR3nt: TGTGCCAGCAGTGAAGATCGGACAGCCCCCTACGAGCAGTACTTC
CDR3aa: CASSEDRTAPYEQYF

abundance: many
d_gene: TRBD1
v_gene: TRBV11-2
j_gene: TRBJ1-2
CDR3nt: TGTGCCAGCAGACGACAGGGCGGCTATGGCTACACCTTC
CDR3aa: CASRRQGGYGYTF

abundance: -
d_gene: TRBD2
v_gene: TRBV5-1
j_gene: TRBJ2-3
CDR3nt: TGCGCCAGCAGCCCGCCGGGACTAGCGGGCACAGATACGCAGTATTTT
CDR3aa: CASSPPGLAGTDTQYF

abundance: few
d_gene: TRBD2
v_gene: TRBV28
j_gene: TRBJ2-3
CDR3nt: TGTGCCAGCAGTTCTTTTACTAGCGGGACTGGCACAGATACGCAGTATTTT
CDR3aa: CASSSFTSGTGTDTQYF

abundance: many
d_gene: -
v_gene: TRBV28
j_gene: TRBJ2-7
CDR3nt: TGTGCCAGCAGTTTTACATCAGGGTTCTCCTACGAGCAGTACTTC
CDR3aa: CASSFTSGFSYEQYF

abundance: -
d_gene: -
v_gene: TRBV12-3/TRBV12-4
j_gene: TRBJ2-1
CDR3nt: TGTGCCAGCAGTTTGCGTCTTGGGTCCTACAATGAGCAGTTCTTC
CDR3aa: CASSLRLGSYNEQFF

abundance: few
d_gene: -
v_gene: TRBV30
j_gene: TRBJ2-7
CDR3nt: TGTGCCTGGAGTTTCGGGGCCTCCTACGAGCAGTACTTC
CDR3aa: CAWSFGASYEQYF

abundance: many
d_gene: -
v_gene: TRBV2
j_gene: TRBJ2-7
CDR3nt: TGTGCCAGCGGGACACGGAACGAGCAGTACTTC
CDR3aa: CASGTRNEQYF

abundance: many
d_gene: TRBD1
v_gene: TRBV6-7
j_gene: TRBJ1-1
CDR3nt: TGTGCCAGCAGTTACTCGGTTGCAGGGGGCGCGGGTGAAGCTTTCTTT
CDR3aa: CASSYSVAGGAGEAFF

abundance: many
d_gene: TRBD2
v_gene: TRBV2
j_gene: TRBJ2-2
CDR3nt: TGTGCCAGCACCGGCCAGGCGGGAGAAACCGGGGAGCTGTTTTTT
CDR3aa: CASTGQAGETGELFF

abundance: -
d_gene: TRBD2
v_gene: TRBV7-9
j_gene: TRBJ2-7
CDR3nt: TGTGCCAGCAGCTTTACAAGCCGGGGGACTAGCGGGTTGTACGAGCAGTACTTC
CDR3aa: CASSFTSRGTSGLYEQYF

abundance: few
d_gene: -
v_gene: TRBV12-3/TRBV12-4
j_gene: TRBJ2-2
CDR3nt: TGTGCCAGCAGTTTTCTTGTTTCGGGGTACAGACCCACCGGGGAGCTGTTTTTT
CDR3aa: CASSFLVSGYRPTGELFF

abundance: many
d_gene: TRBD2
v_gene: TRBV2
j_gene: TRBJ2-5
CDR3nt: TGTGCCAGCTTCCAACTAGCGGGAGGGACGAAGACCCAGTACTTC
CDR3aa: CASFQLAGGTKTQYF

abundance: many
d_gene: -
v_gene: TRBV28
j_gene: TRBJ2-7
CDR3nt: TGTGCCAGCAGTAACAGGGTAGGATCTTACGAGCAGTACTTC
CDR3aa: CASSNRVGSYEQYF